The sample holds a few counts of the clone carrying this T cell receptor (beta chain). TCRdb re-analysed the RT-PCR reads in MiXCR, keeping a single row per CDR3 protein. The profile shows about 540,000 distinct CDR3 sequences, approximately 20% of them singletons. This sample was taken from a study of response to subunit inactivated influenza vaccine. This CDR3 contains 14 residues. The germline V and J ends were trimmed by 0 bases and 1 base, with 7 bases remaining between them. Germline CDR1 is SGHTS and CDR2 is YDEGEE. The same specimen was also included in a second study, on T cells expressing NK-cell markers. That report notes: Template switching by 5'RACE with UMIs generated the TCR beta cDNA. A range of roughly 1.0-8% of CD8+ T cells consisted of dominant NKG2C+ clonotypes in about six donors. The CD3+CD56-NKG2C+ fraction of several donors was likewise dominated by these clonotypes. Expanded NKG2C+ T cell clones had unclear HCMV specificity.

This clonotype originated in a middle-aged man who received an inactivated influenza vaccine. This chain links TRBV5-8 with TRBJ1-1; D is unclear. The specimen was CD4+ T cells sorted from PBMCs, collected 11 to 12 days after vaccination. CDR3 in amino acids: CASSLGFGNTEAFF. The CDR3 DNA follows: TGTGCCAGCAGCTTGGGTTTCGGGAACACTGAAGCTTTCTTT. Full variable domain (remainder filled in from reference TRBV5-8 and TRBJ1-1): EAGVTQSPTHLIKTRGQQATLRCSPISGHTSVYWYQQALGLGLQFLLWYDEGEERNRGNFPPRFSGRQFPNYSSELNVNALELEDSALYLCASSLGFGNTEAFFGQGTRLTVV.